Shown below are 3 T cell receptor beta chains from a single sample sequenced in a study of graft-versus-host responses after intestinal transplantation. This table comes from immunoSEQ multiplex PCR, and its TCRdb copy is limited to in-frame clones, with some not included. This table has some 13,000 clones, more than 35% appearing once. The specimen comprised alloreactive CD4+ T cells from a mixed lymphocyte reaction culture, sampled before intestinal transplant. Specified subset: CFSE-low proliferating T cells sorted from approximately 6-day pre-transplant mixed lymphocyte reaction (GvH or HvG direction). All receptors come from a human patient who received an intestinal transplant.

This clone was found a few times. The chain is built from TRBV28 and TRBJ1-3; no definite D call. CDR1 is MDHEN, CDR2 SYDVKM, per germline. V lost 2 bases, J lost 4 bases, and 3 bases lay in between. The CDR3 extends over 12 amino acids. This CDR3 is CASSLQGNTIYF. The CDR3 DNA follows: TGTGCCAGCAGTTTACAGGGAAACACCATATATTTT.

This clone has more than one count but fewer than ten. The chain carries TRBV9 and TRBJ1-4; D unclear. Germline CDR1 and CDR2: SGDLS and YYNGEE. V lost 1 base to trimming and J lost 5 bases, with 12 bases between them. The CDR3 sequence is 15 residues long. CDR3 in DNA: TGTGCCAGCAGCGTACTTGGCGGCTCGAATGAAAAACTGTTTTTT. Translation gives CASSVLGGSNEKLFF.

This clone was found once. V usage is TRBV2 and J usage is TRBJ1-2, with 12 bases matching TRBD1. The CDR3 is 15 amino acids. With 6 bases clipped from V and 5 bases from J, the junction kept 7 bases outside the gene matches. Germline lookup yields CDR1 SNHLY and CDR2 FYNNEI. The CDR3 protein is CASSLGQGANYGYTF. The CDR3 nucleotides read TGTGCCAGCAGCCTGGGACAGGGGGCAAATTATGGCTACACCTTC.